Listed here are 21 T cell receptor beta chains from one sample, sequenced in a study of shared clonotypes between healthy human individuals. Sequenced by immunoSEQ multiplex PCR; TCRdb stores in-frame clones only, minus some. The sample has roughly 1,100,000 clones, around 76% seen once. Sequenced input: memory CD4+ T cells sorted from blood. Specified subset: CD45RA-negative fraction. Receptors were obtained from a man younger than 35 in good health.

In this sample, this clone turned up many times. The V call is TRBV28, the J call TRBJ1-4, with TRBD1 as a possible D gene (5 bases). Germline values: CDR1 MDHEN, CDR2 SYDVKM. The CDR3 length is 15 residues. The V and J ends lost 5 bases and 12 bases respectively, with 22 bases between them. The CDR3 reads CASSPLGEGLVELFF. The DNA for the CDR3 is TGTGCCAGCAGTCCTCTTGGTGAGGGGTTGGTAGAACTGTTTTTT.

This sequence joins TRBV7-2 and TRBJ2-7; 8 bases align to TRBD2. Germline V gene data show CDR1 as SGHTA and CDR2 as FQGNSA. V shed 5 bases, J shed 5 bases, and the junction held 20 bases outside the gene matches. This CDR3 comprises 18 residues. The CDR3 is CASSPTASGQVGSNEQYF. The CDR3 DNA follows: TGTGCCAGCAGCCCAACAGCTAGCGGGCAAGTGGGATCTAACGAGCAGTACTTC.

The rearrangement joins TRBV13 to TRBJ2-1, with 8 bases lining up with TRBD1. Per the germline V gene, CDR1 is PRHDT and CDR2 is FYEKMQ (reference sequence). With V trimmed by 7 bases and J by 5 bases, 7 bases remained unmatched. CDR3 size: 14 residues. The CDR3 coding sequence is TGTGCCAGCAACACAGGGGGGAGGAACAATGAGCAGTTCTTC. Its protein is CASNTGGRNNEQFF.

Turning to this clone: The same CDR3 is also encoded by other DNA sequences in this sample. This chain links TRBV10-3 with TRBJ2-7, with D possibly TRBD1 on 5 matching bases. CDR3 length: 13 amino acids. The germline gives CDR1 ENHRY, CDR2 SYGVKD. V shed 4 bases and J shed 0 bases, with 7 bases lying between them. The CDR3 coding sequence is TGTGCCATCAGTGGTACAGGCTCCTACGAGCAGTACTTC. It encodes CAISGTGSYEQYF.

In this sample, this clone turned up many times. Within the sample, other DNA sequences also encode this same CDR3. This chain joins TRBV7-2 and TRBJ2-5; D is ambiguous. Germline V gives CDR1 SGHTA, CDR2 FQGNSA. V shed 4 bases and J shed 2 bases, with 8 bases lying between them. The CDR3 length is 13 residues. In DNA, the CDR3 is TGTGCCAGCAGCTACCGGGTTCAAGAGACCCAGTACTTC. Its protein is CASSYRVQETQYF.

The chain employs TRBV18 and TRBJ1-4, with D tentatively TRBD1 (5 bases). Per the germline V gene, CDR1 is KGHSH and CDR2 is LQKENI. V was trimmed by 4 bases and J by 4 bases, leaving 10 bases between them. CDR3 length: 14 residues. The CDR3 region is CASSLGRLNEKLFF. For the CDR3, the DNA is TGTGCCAGCTCACTGGGGCGACTTAATGAAAAACTGTTTTTT.

CDR3 sequence: CASSSGTLYGYTF. CDR3 in DNA: TGTGCCAGCAGCTCGGGGACCCTCTATGGCTACACCTTC. The rearrangement uses TRBV7-9 and TRBJ1-2, with D possibly matching TRBD1 (5 bases). Looked up from germline, CDR1 is SEHNR and CDR2 is FQNEAQ (reference sequence). The length of the CDR3 is 13 residues. Trimming stripped 4 bases from V and 4 bases from J, with 10 bases between.

This rearrangement joins TRBV6-6 to TRBJ2-2; D not resolved. Germline V CDR1 and CDR2: MNHNY, SVGAGI (reference sequence). V was cut by 6 bases and J by 6 bases, with 8 bases left in between. The CDR3 runs to 12 residues. CDR3 residues: CASRTFAGELFF. DNA of the CDR3: TGTGCCAGCAGAACCTTCGCCGGGGAGCTGTTTTTT.

V usage is TRBV19 and J usage is TRBJ2-2, with 8 bases fitting TRBD1. Trimming took 3 bases from V and 4 from J; bases not matched to a gene: 4. Germline CDR1 is LNHDA and CDR2 is SQIVND (reference sequence). CDR3 size: 15 residues. CDR3 in amino acids: CASSIEDRATGELFF. CDR3 DNA: TGTGCCAGTAGTATCGAGGACAGGGCCACCGGGGAGCTGTTTTTT.

The DNA for the CDR3 is TGTGCCAGCACCTGGTATTGGGCAGGGGCTGAAGCTTTCTTT. It yields the protein CASTWYWAGAEAFF. The chain uses TRBV28 and TRBJ1-1; a possible D gene is TRBD1 (6 bases). CDR1 and CDR2 from the germline V gene are MDHEN and SYDVKM. The length of the CDR3 is 14 residues. V lost 7 bases, J lost 6 bases, and 18 bases lay in between.

This clone turned up a few times. Written as DNA, the CDR3 is TGTGCCAGCAGCTCCGGGACGGGGCATAACTATGGCTACACCTTC. Translated: CASSSGTGHNYGYTF. This chain links TRBV7-9 with TRBJ1-2; perhaps TRBD1 as D (5 bases). V shed 4 bases and J shed 1 base, with 13 bases lying between them. CDR3 length: 15 amino acids. Germline CDR1 reads SEHNR; CDR2 reads FQNEAQ (reference sequence).

The V call is TRBV11-3, the J call TRBJ2-2, with a possible D match to TRBD2 (6 bases). The germline CDR1 and CDR2 sequences are SGHNT and YENEEA. V lost 5 bases to trimming and J lost 7 bases, with 17 bases between them. The CDR3 length is 15 residues. CDR3 in amino acids: CASSGGALLGGELFF. CDR3 DNA: TGTGCCAGCAGCGGAGGGGCTCTCCTCGGCGGGGAGCTGTTTTTT.

The rearrangement uses TRBV10-3 and TRBJ1-1, with 7 nucleotides matching TRBD1. CDR3 length equals 16 residues. CDR1 is ENHRY and CDR2 is SYGVKD in the germline V gene. V lost 4 bases and J lost 5; bases outside the gene matches: 13. CDR3 amino acids: CAISASGQLVGTEAFF. In DNA form, the CDR3 reads TGTGCCATCAGTGCATCGGGACAGCTGGTCGGGACTGAAGCTTTCTTT.

Concerning this clone itself: Different DNA sequences within this sample yield the same CDR3. This rearrangement joins TRBV5-1 to TRBJ1-2, with TRBD1 matching over 11 bases. This CDR3 comprises 13 residues. Germline V gene sequence: CDR1 SGHRS, CDR2 YFSETQ. V gave up 4 bases and J gave up 8 bases; unmatched junction bases: 4. The CDR3 loop is CASSQGQGDGYTF. The CDR3 DNA is TGCGCCAGCAGCCAGGGACAGGGGGACGGCTACACCTTC.

This clone has just one count. The gene calls are TRBV19 and TRBJ2-3; the match to TRBD2 covers 7 bases. The germline V gene encodes CDR1 LNHDA and CDR2 SQIVND (reference sequence). The V and J ends lost 7 bases and 2 bases, in that order; junction bases with no gene match: 3. The CDR3 sequence is 13 residues long. The CDR3, as DNA: TGTGCCAGTAACGGGGGGATCACAGATACGCAGTATTTT. This codes for CASNGGITDTQYF. The complete variable domain, with remaining parts taken from reference TRBV19 and TRBJ2-3, reads DGGITQSPKYLFRKEGQNVTLSCEQNLNHDAMYWYRQDPGQGLRLIYYSQIVNDFQKGDIAEGYSVSREKKESFPLTVTSAQKNPTAFYLCASNGGITDTQYFGPGTRLTVL.

On this clone itself: Other DNA variants within this sample encode the same CDR3. This chain links TRBV11-2 with TRBJ2-1; 8 bases map to TRBD1. The ends lost 5 bases at V and 4 bases at J; junction bases unmatched: 7. This CDR3 region has 15 residues. The germline V gene encodes CDR1 SGHAT and CDR2 FQNNGV. In DNA form, the CDR3 reads TGTGCCAGCAGCCTAACCGGGACAGGTTACAATGAGCAGTTCTTC. It specifies CASSLTGTGYNEQFF.

The rearrangement uses TRBV19 and TRBJ2-1; 8 bases line up with TRBD1. This CDR3 contains 15 residues. Unmatched junction bases numbered 11, after V lost 7 bases and J lost 6 bases. Per germline, CDR1 LNHDA and CDR2 SQIVND (reference sequence). The DNA of the CDR3 is TGTGCCAGTACCGATCCCGGGACAGGACCCAATGAGCAGTTCTTC. Its translation is CASTDPGTGPNEQFF.

This clone was seen once. The rearrangement links TRBV6-5 to TRBJ2-7; D unclear. The CDR3 is 14 residues long. V was trimmed by 1 base and J by 0 bases, leaving 7 bases between them. Germline assignment: CDR1 MNHEY and CDR2 SVGAGI. Here the CDR3 DNA reads TGTGCCAGCAGTTACTTGCGGAGCTCCTACGAGCAGTACTTC. The encoded protein is CASSYLRSSYEQYF.

This clone has only one observation. Given a much more abundant clone one base away, this may be a read error. The sample has other DNA sequences that encode this CDR3 too. The chain is built from TRBV7-2 and TRBJ2-5; D gene uncertain. There are 13 residues in the CDR3. Trimming took off 1 base at V and 2 bases at J, with 5 bases between the two ends. Germline V CDR1 and CDR2: SGHTA, FQGNSA. CDR3 sequence: CASSLGIQETQYF. CDR3 bases: TGTGCCAGCAGCTTAGGGATACAAGAGACCCAGTACTTC.

The CDR3 nucleotides are TGCGCCAGCAGTTTTATGACAGGGGGCGTCGACGAGCAGTACTTC. Its protein is CASSFMTGGVDEQYF. The chain links TRBV5-1 to TRBJ2-7; 10 bases are shared with TRBD1. The junction had 10 bases not matched to a gene; V was cut back by 5 bases and J by 5 bases. The CDR3 sequence is 15 residues long. From germline, CDR1 is SGHRS and CDR2 YFSETQ. Full variable domain (rest looked up from reference TRBV5-1 and TRBJ2-7): KAGVTQTPRYLIKTRGQQVTLSCSPISGHRSVSWYQQTPGQGLQFLFEYFSETQRNKGNFPGRFSGRQFSNSRSEMNVSTLELGDSALYLCASSFMTGGVDEQYFGPGTRLTVT.

The chain combines TRBV30 with TRBJ2-5; unclear D gene. V was pared by 2 bases and J by 4 bases, with 11 bases between. The CDR3 length is 13 residues. Germline loops: CDR1 GTSNPN, CDR2 SVGIG (reference sequence). CDR3 sequence: CAWSQITAETQYF. In nucleotides, the CDR3 is TGTGCCTGGAGTCAGATCACTGCAGAGACCCAGTACTTC.